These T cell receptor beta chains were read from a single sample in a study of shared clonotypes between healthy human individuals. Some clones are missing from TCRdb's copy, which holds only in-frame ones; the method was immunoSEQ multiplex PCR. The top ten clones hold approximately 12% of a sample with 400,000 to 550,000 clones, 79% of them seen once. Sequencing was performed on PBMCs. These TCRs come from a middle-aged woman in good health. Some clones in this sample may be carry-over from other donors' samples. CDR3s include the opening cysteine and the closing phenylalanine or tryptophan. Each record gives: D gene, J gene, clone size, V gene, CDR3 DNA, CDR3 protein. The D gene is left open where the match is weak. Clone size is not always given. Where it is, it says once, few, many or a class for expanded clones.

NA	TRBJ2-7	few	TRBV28	TGTGCCAGCAGTCCCCAGGTCACCTACGAGCAGTACTTC	CASSPQVTYEQYF
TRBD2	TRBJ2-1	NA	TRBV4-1	TGCGCCAGCAGCCGCCTGGGACTAGCGATTTCGGGCAATGAGCAGTTCTTC	CASSRLGLAISGNEQFF
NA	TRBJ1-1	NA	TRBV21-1	TGTGCCAGCAGCATAAGAATCGGGACAGCTTGCCCTGAAGCTTTCTTT	CASSIRIGTACPEAFF
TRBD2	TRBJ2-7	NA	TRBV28	TGTGCCAGCACCCTTAGCGGGAGTAGTTCCTACGAGCAGTACTTC	CASTLSGSSSYEQYF
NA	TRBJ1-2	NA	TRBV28	TGTGCCACAGGCACGGACTATGGCTACACCTTC	CATGTDYGYTF
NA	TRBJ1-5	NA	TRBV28	TGTGCCAGCAGTTTAGGGGGTTTGGGCAATCAGCCCCAGCATTTT	CASSLGGLGNQPQHF
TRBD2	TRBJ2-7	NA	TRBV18	TGTGCCAGCTCACCACCTTCGGGACTAGCGGGATACGAGCAGTACTTC	CASSPPSGLAGYEQYF
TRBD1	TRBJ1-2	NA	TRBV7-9	TGTGCCAGCAGCTCCTGGACAGGGTTAAAGGGCTACACCTTC	CASSSWTGLKGYTF
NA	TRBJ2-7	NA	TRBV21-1	TGTGCCAGCAGCAAAGCACGGAGCTACGAGCAGTACTTC	CASSKARSYEQYF
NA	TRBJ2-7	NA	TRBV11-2	TGTGCCAGCAGCTTTTATAGGGGCTACGAGCAGTACTTC	CASSFYRGYEQYF
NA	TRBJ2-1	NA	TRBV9	TGTGCCAGCAGCGGAAATCGGGGAAATGAGCAGTTCTTC	CASSGNRGNEQFF
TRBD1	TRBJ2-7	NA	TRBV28	TGTGCCAGCAGTCCCCGGACAGGGAACGAGCAGTACTTC	CASSPRTGNEQYF
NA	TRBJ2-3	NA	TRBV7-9	TGTGCCAGCAGCTTGATAGATGGACAAAGGGCGACAGATACGCAGTATTTT	CASSLIDGQRATDTQYF
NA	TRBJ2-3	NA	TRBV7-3	TGTGCCAGCAGCTTAGCGGGATCTGTAACAGATACGCAGTATTTT	CASSLAGSVTDTQYF
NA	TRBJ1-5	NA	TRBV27	TGTGCCAGCAGCATAGTGAGCAATCAGCCCCAGCATTTT	CASSIVSNQPQHF
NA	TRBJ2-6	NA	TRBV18	TGTGCCAGCTCACCACCAGGATCATATTCTGGGGCCAACGTCCTGACTTTC	CASSPPGSYSGANVLTF
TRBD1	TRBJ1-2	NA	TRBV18	TGTGCCAGCTCGGGGACAGCCACGCTATCCTATGGCTACACCTTC	CASSGTATLSYGYTF
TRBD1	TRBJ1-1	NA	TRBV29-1	TGCAGCGTTGAAGGACAGGGGGCAGCTGAAGCTTTCTTT	CSVEGQGAAEAFF
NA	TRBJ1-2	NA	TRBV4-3	TGCGCCAGCAGCCAAGATAGGCGTCAGGCTAACTATGGCTACACCTTC	CASSQDRRQANYGYTF
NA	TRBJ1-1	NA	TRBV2	TGTGCCAGCACTGGGCGGGGCGGGAACACTGAAGCTTTCTTT	CASTGRGGNTEAFF
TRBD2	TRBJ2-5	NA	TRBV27	TGTGCCAGCAGTTCGGGTAGCGGGAGGTGGGAGACCCAGTACTTC	CASSSGSGRWETQYF
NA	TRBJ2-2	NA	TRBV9	TGTGCCAGCAGCGTAGGGCCGACCGGGGAGCTGTTTTTT	CASSVGPTGELFF
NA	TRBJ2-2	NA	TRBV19	TGTGCCAGTAGTATGACAAATCTAGCAACCGGGGAGCTGTTTTTT	CASSMTNLATGELFF
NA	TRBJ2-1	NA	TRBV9	TGTGCCAGCACCCCAGGGGTACTCCTTAACTACAATGAGCAGTTCTTC	CASTPGVLLNYNEQFF
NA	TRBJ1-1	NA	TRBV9	TGTGCCAGCTCCGGGGGCGTTTTGGACACTGAAGCTTTCTTT	CASSGGVLDTEAFF
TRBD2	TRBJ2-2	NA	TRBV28	TGTGCCAGCAGACCTAGGGCGGGACTAGCGGACACCGGGGAGCTGTTTTTT	CASRPRAGLADTGELFF
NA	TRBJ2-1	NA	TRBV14	TGTGCCAGCAGCCAAGAACAGGACATTAACAATGAGCAGTTCTTC	CASSQEQDINNEQFF
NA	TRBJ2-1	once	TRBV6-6	TGTGCCAGCATCCCCTCGGGGGACAATGAGCAGTTCTTC	CASIPSGDNEQFF
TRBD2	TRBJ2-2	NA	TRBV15	TGTGCCACCAGCGGGACTAGCGGGAACACCGGGGAGCTGTTTTTT	CATSGTSGNTGELFF
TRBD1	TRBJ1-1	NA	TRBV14	TGTGCCAGCACCTCTGCCCAGGGGGCTGACACTGAAGCTTTCTTT	CASTSAQGADTEAFF
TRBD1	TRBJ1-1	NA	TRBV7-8	TGTGCCAGCACCCTTGGGGGACAGGGTGGTGGTGAAGCTTTCTTT	CASTLGGQGGGEAFF
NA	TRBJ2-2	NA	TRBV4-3	TGCGCCAGCAGCCTCCGAGCCGGGTGGGGGGCCCACACCGGGGAGCTGTTTTTT	CASSLRAGWGAHTGELFF
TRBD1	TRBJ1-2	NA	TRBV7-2	TGTGCCAGCAGCTCAACAGGGGGCTATGGCTACACCTTC	CASSSTGGYGYTF
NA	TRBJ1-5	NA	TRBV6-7	TGTGCCAGCTCGCATCCAGGGGTTCATCCCCAGCATTTT	CASSHPGVHPQHF
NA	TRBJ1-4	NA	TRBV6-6	TGTGCCAGCAGTTACGGGGGGGAGTATGAAAAACTGTTTTTT	CASSYGGEYEKLFF
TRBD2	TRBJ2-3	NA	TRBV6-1	TGTGCCAGCAGTGATGGGAGGGCGAGGTCCACAGATACGCAGTATTTT	CASSDGRARSTDTQYF
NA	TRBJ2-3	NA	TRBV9	TGTGCCAGCAGCTCACGACTAGGTACAGATACGCAGTATTTT	CASSSRLGTDTQYF
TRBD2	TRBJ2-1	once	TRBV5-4	TGTGCCAGCAGCCCGCTGACTAGCGGGAGTAATGAGCAGTTCTTC	CASSPLTSGSNEQFF
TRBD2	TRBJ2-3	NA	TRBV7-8	TGTGCCAGCAGTCAGCGGGAGCCCCCAGATACGCAGTATTTT	CASSQREPPDTQYF
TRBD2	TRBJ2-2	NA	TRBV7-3	TGTGCCAGCAGCTTAATAGCGGGCGCGAACACCGGGGAGCTGTTTTTT	CASSLIAGANTGELFF
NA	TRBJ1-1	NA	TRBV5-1	TGCGCCAGCAGCTTGTTGGGGGCCACTGAAGCTTTCTTT	CASSLLGATEAFF
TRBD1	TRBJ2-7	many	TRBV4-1	TGCGCCAGCAGCCACCGGGACAGGTCCTACGAGCAGTACTTC	CASSHRDRSYEQYF
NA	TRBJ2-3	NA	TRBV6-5	TGTGCCAGCAGCCGCGGCACAGATACGCAGTATTTT	CASSRGTDTQYF
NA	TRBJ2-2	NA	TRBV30	TGTGCCTGGAGGAATCCTAGCGACGGGGACACCGGGGAGCTGTTTTTT	CAWRNPSDGDTGELFF
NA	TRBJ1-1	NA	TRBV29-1	TGCAGCTACCCCGGGACCCAGAACACTGAAGCTTTCTTT	CSYPGTQNTEAFF
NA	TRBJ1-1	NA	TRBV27	TGTGCCAGCAGTTTGAGGGCTTCGGGCACTGAAGCTTTCTTT	CASSLRASGTEAFF